These T cell receptor beta chains were read from a single sample in a study of spatial heterogeneity in lung cancer. TCRdb reprocessed the 5' RACE reads with MiXCR, giving one entry per CDR3 protein. The repertoire includes more than 2,500 distinct CDR3 sequences, 6.5% to 9.5% of them detected once, and roughly 25% sits in the top ten. The source material was lung tumor tissue, sampled at surgery. These receptors were taken from a male donor with early-stage non-small cell lung cancer. Each CDR3 is given with its conserved first and last residue. The D gene is left open where the match is weak. Only part of the rows carry a size: once, few, many, or a class if the clone is expanded.

>TRBJ1-1|TRBV7-2|.|.
CASSQRGRVRTEAFF
TGTGCCAGCAGCCAAAGGGGCAGGGTGAGGACTGAAGCTTTCTTT
>TRBJ1-5|TRBV28|large|.
CASQNRGNQPQHF
TGTGCCAGCCAGAACAGGGGCAATCAGCCCCAGCATTTT
>TRBJ2-5|TRBV20-1|.|TRBD1
CSAVRGETQYF
TGCAGTGCCGTCAGGGGGGAGACCCAGTACTTC
>TRBJ2-5|TRBV2|few|.
CASTRTDFQETQYF
TGTGCCAGCACGCGCACCGACTTCCAAGAGACCCAGTACTTC
>TRBJ2-2|TRBV18|medium-sized|TRBD1
CASSPPGQSRTGELFF
TGTGCCAGCTCACCACCGGGACAGTCTCGCACCGGGGAGCTGTTTTTT
>TRBJ1-2|TRBV12-3/TRBV12-4|large|TRBD1
CASSRGTAYGYTF
TGTGCCAGCAGCCGGGGGACAGCCTATGGCTACACCTTC
>TRBJ1-1|TRBV25-1|medium-sized|.
CASSELGGNTEAFF
TGTGCCAGCAGTGAATTGGGGGGTAACACTGAAGCTTTCTTT
>TRBJ1-2|TRBV5-5|medium-sized|TRBD1
CASSIDRGIRNGYTF
TGTGCCAGCAGCATCGACAGGGGCATCAGGAATGGCTACACCTTC
>TRBJ1-1|TRBV29-1|.|.
CSVDAGGKLETEAFF
TGCAGCGTTGATGCGGGGGGCAAACTGGAAACTGAAGCTTTCTTT
>TRBJ2-1|TRBV7-8|medium-sized|.
CASSLAPGAYNEQFF
TGTGCCAGCAGCTTAGCTCCCGGAGCCTACAATGAGCAGTTCTTC
>TRBJ2-1|TRBV15|few|TRBD2
CATSREALAGAYEQFF
TGTGCCACCAGCAGAGAGGCGCTAGCGGGAGCCTATGAGCAGTTCTTC
>TRBJ2-1|TRBV11-1|many|.
CASSQGTEQFF
TGTGCCAGCAGTCAGGGGACCGAGCAGTTCTTC
>TRBJ1-3|TRBV12-3/TRBV12-4|many|.
CASSLMASGNTIYF
TGTGCCAGCAGTTTGATGGCCTCTGGAAACACCATATATTTT
>TRBJ2-1|TRBV28|.|TRBD2
CASSFSLAGINEQFF
TGTGCCAGCAGTTTTAGCCTAGCGGGGATCAATGAGCAGTTCTTC
>TRBJ1-2|TRBV7-8|medium-sized|.
CASSFRRDGSYGYTF
TGTGCCAGCAGCTTCCGACGGGACGGATCTTATGGCTACACCTTC
>TRBJ2-7|TRBV15|medium-sized|.
CATSRDVGPEEQYF
TGTGCCACCAGCAGAGATGTGGGGCCGGAGGAGCAGTACTTC
>TRBJ2-1|TRBV30|.|TRBD2
CAWRRTSWDNEQFF
TGTGCCTGGAGACGGACTAGTTGGGACAATGAGCAGTTCTTC
>TRBJ2-1|TRBV27|.|TRBD2
CASSPLAGGSNEQFF
TGTGCCAGCAGTCCCCTAGCGGGAGGCTCTAATGAGCAGTTCTTC
>TRBJ2-1|TRBV9|medium-sized|.
CASSVAEGEQFF
TGTGCCAGCAGCGTAGCTGAGGGTGAGCAGTTCTTC
>TRBJ2-7|TRBV5-1|.|TRBD2
CASSLAGGPYLEQYF
TGCGCCAGCAGTCTAGCGGGAGGGCCTTATCTCGAGCAGTACTTC
>TRBJ2-2|TRBV7-2|many|.
CASSPVRSGELFF
TGTGCCAGCAGCCCCGTGCGGAGCGGGGAGCTGTTTTTT
>TRBJ2-3|TRBV9|medium-sized|.
CASSAYSTDTQYF
TGTGCCAGCAGCGCCTACAGCACAGATACGCAGTATTTT
>TRBJ1-5|TRBV28|.|.
CASSLSGTSNQPQHF
TGTGCCAGCAGTTTATCGGGGACGAGCAATCAGCCCCAGCATTTT
>TRBJ2-2|TRBV6-5|medium-sized|.
CASSYETGGELFF
TGTGCCAGCAGTTATGAGACAGGCGGGGAGCTGTTTTTT
>TRBJ1-1|TRBV9|medium-sized|.
CASSSGTGSREAFF
TGTGCCAGCAGCTCCGGGACGGGATCTAGGGAGGCTTTCTTT
>TRBJ2-2|TRBV6-1|many|.
CASSEAGGAGELFF
TGTGCCAGCAGTGAAGCGGGCGGGGCCGGGGAGCTGTTTTTT
>TRBJ1-6|TRBV6-5|medium-sized|.
CASSYSNRDGMNSPLHF
TGTGCCAGCAGTTACTCGAACCGGGACGGGATGAATTCACCCCTCCACTTT
>TRBJ2-2|TRBV5-6|.|.
CASSRDSGELFF
TGTGCCAGCAGTCGGGACTCCGGGGAGCTGTTTTTT
>TRBJ2-7|TRBV6-5|medium-sized|.
CASSFPPGEQYF
TGTGCCAGCAGTTTCCCCCCAGGCGAGCAGTACTTC
>TRBJ1-1|TRBV7-6|few|TRBD1
CASSAGTANTEAFF
TGTGCCAGCAGCGCTGGGACAGCGAACACTGAAGCTTTCTTT
>TRBJ2-1|TRBV24-1|medium-sized|TRBD2
CATSPSRLAGENEQFF
TGTGCCACCAGTCCATCCCGACTAGCGGGAGAGAATGAGCAGTTCTTC
>TRBJ2-7|TRBV12-3/TRBV12-4|few|.
CASSLSRDEQYF
TGTGCCAGCAGTTTAAGTCGGGACGAGCAGTACTTC
>TRBJ2-1|TRBV30|medium-sized|.
CAWSVIQGPIQFF
TGTGCCTGGAGTGTAATTCAGGGGCCAATTCAGTTCTTC
>TRBJ1-2|TRBV2|medium-sized|TRBD1
CASNAGTGGRRYYGYTF
TGTGCCAGCAACGCGGGGACAGGCGGTCGGCGGTACTATGGCTACACCTTC
>TRBJ2-7|TRBV12-3/TRBV12-4|medium-sized|.
CASSISIQRSEQYF
TGTGCCAGCAGTATCAGCATCCAGAGGAGCGAGCAGTACTTC
>TRBJ2-3|TRBV12-3/TRBV12-4|medium-sized|.
CASSLVYSSDTQYF
TGTGCCAGCAGTTTGGTGTATAGTAGCGATACGCAGTATTTT
>TRBJ2-5|TRBV5-4|few|.
CASSLGQLDQETQYF
TGTGCCAGCAGCCTCGGACAGCTAGACCAAGAGACCCAGTACTTC
>TRBJ1-1|TRBV30|medium-sized|.
CAWSDLLPGEAFF
TGTGCCTGGAGTGACCTCCTCCCGGGGGAAGCTTTCTTT
>TRBJ2-5|TRBV29-1|many|.
CSVDASTQETQYF
TGCAGCGTTGATGCCAGTACCCAAGAGACCCAGTACTTC
>TRBJ2-4|TRBV10-2|many|TRBD2
CASSGTSGGKNIQYF
TGCGCCAGCAGTGGGACTAGCGGCGGCAAAAACATTCAGTACTTC
>TRBJ2-1|TRBV29-1|large|TRBD2
CSVSGTSVYNEQFF
TGCAGCGTGTCCGGGACTAGCGTTTACAATGAGCAGTTCTTC
>TRBJ2-6|TRBV7-2|medium-sized|.
CASSFKSSGANVLTF
TGTGCCAGCAGCTTTAAAAGCTCTGGGGCCAACGTCCTGACTTTC
>TRBJ2-1|TRBV5-4|medium-sized|.
CASSLVSSYNEQFF
TGTGCCAGCAGCTTGGTGAGCTCCTACAATGAGCAGTTCTTC
>TRBJ2-1|TRBV7-2|.|.
CASSFSGGNEQFF
TGTGCCAGCAGCTTCTCCGGAGGCAATGAGCAGTTCTTC
>TRBJ2-5|TRBV7-8|medium-sized|TRBD1
CASSLDGTGGGETQYF
TGTGCCAGCAGCTTAGACGGGACAGGGGGCGGAGAGACCCAGTACTTC